This TCR beta chain emerged from a study of STAT5B mutations in CD4+ large granular lymphocyte leukemia. Study observations and caveats: 8/27 top patient clones versus 2/35 control clones were TRBV06-family.

With V trimmed by 5 bases and J by 8 bases, 7 bases remained unmatched. Germline V gene sequence: CDR1 PRHDT, CDR2 FYEKMQ (reference sequence). CDR3 size: 14 residues. Note on this clone: The antigen remains undetermined.

Here immunoSEQ multiplex PCR was the method, and the copy in TCRdb shows in-frame clones only, minus some. In the table there are around 50,000 clones, about 80% of which are singletons. This receptor was obtained from a human donor in good health. This chain connects TRBV13 to TRBJ1-3; 9 bases match TRBD1. Sequenced input: CD4+ T cells from blood buffy coats. CDR3 sequence reads: CASSLDRGIDTIYF. The DNA for the CDR3 is TGTGCCAGCAGCCTGGACAGGGGAATAGACACCATATATTTT.